Presented here are 15 T cell receptor beta chains from one specimen sequenced in a study of shared clonotypes between healthy human individuals. The method was immunoSEQ multiplex PCR; TCRdb's version includes in-frame clones alone and lacks a portion of them. The table lists approximately 1,500,000 clones, approximately 97% of them singletons. The sample comprised naive CD4+ T cells sorted from blood. Subset specified: CD45RA+ positively selected. Receptors originate from a man younger than 40 in good health.

The chain is built from TRBV7-2 and TRBJ1-2; no reliable D call. The CDR3 contains 14 residues. CDR1 SGHTA and CDR2 FQGNSA come from the germline V gene. The V and J ends lost 0 bases and 8 bases respectively, with 13 bases between them. The CDR3 region has the DNA TGTGCCAGCAGCTTAGCGGACGACCCTCGGGGCTACACCTTC. Its protein is CASSLADDPRGYTF.

The chain carries TRBV7-3 and TRBJ1-1; D is ambiguous. The CDR3 runs 13 residues. CDR1 SGHTA and CDR2 FQGTGA come from the germline V gene. Trimming stripped 2 bases from V and 4 bases from J, with 8 bases between. As DNA, the CDR3 is TGTGCCAGCAGCTTAGGCGGGAGCACTGAAGCTTTCTTT. Translating gives CASSLGGSTEAFF. Full variable domain (rest looked up from reference TRBV7-3 and TRBJ1-1): GAGVSQTPSNKVTEKGKYVELRCDPISGHTALYWYRQSLGQGPEFLIYFQGTGAADDSGLPNDRFFAVRPEGSVSTLKIQRTERGDSAVYLCASSLGGSTEAFFGQGTRLTVV.

The J gene is TRBJ2-7, the V gene TRBV10-2, with TRBD1 as a possible D gene (6 bases). The V gene lost 6 bases and the J gene lost 1 base, with 19 bases spanning the gap. The CDR3 sequence is 16 residues long. The V gene's germline CDR1 is WSHSY and CDR2 SAAADI. CDR3 sequence (DNA): TGCGCCAGCAGCATCCCTATCAGGGGCCCATCCTACGAGCAGTACTTC. It encodes CASSIPIRGPSYEQYF.

This chain uses TRBV5-4 with TRBJ1-6, with a possible D match to TRBD1 (6 bases). The V end was cut by 4 bases, the J end by 10 bases, with 15 bases between. The CDR3 length is 14 residues. Germline CDR1 SGHNT, CDR2 YYREEE (reference sequence). The CDR3 sequence: CASSVLGGGSPLHF. CDR3 in DNA: TGTGCCAGCAGCGTTCTCGGGGGCGGCTCACCCCTCCACTTT. The complete variable domain, with remaining parts taken from reference TRBV5-4 and TRBJ1-6, reads ETGVTQSPTHLIKTRGQQVTLRCSSQSGHNTVSWYQQALGQGPQFIFQYYREEENGRGNFPPRFSGLQFPNYSSELNVNALELDDSALYLCASSVLGGGSPLHFGNGTRLTVT.

The rearrangement joins TRBV6-5 to TRBJ1-4; the match to TRBD1 covers 8 bases. This CDR3 region has 14 residues. J was trimmed by 7 bases and V by 2 bases; bases with no gene match: 3. Germline CDR1 MNHEY, CDR2 SVGAGI. As DNA, the CDR3 is TGTGCCAGCAGTTACCGACAGGGGAGTGAAAAACTGTTTTTT. Translation gives CASSYRQGSEKLFF.

J is TRBJ2-3 and V is TRBV7-6, with TRBD2 identical over 12 bases. With 6 bases clipped from V and 4 bases from J, the junction kept 8 bases outside the gene matches. Germline CDR1 reads SGHVS; CDR2 reads FNYEAQ. There are 16 residues in the CDR3. Written as DNA, the CDR3 is TGTGCCAGCAGTACCCTAGCGGGAGGGCCTCCAGATACGCAGTATTTT. This translates into CASSTLAGGPPDTQYF.

The chain carries TRBV19 and TRBJ1-2, with D unclear. V was trimmed by 3 bases and J by 4 bases, leaving 9 bases between them. This CDR3 is 13 amino acids long. CDR1 LNHDA and CDR2 SQIVND come from the germline V gene (reference sequence). In DNA, the CDR3 is TGTGCCAGTAGTATCCCCCCGTCCTATGGCTACACCTTC. It encodes CASSIPPSYGYTF.

This rearrangement joins TRBV11-3 to TRBJ2-1, with a weak D call TRBD1 (6 bases). Between the trimmed V and J ends, which lost 4 bases and 0 bases, there was a span of 19 bases. The CDR3 covers 18 residues. Germline V gene sequence: CDR1 SGHNT, CDR2 YENEEA. The CDR3 reads CASSSRGSSSSSYNEQFF. The CDR3 DNA is TGTGCCAGCAGCTCGAGGGGGTCTTCCTCGAGCTCCTACAATGAGCAGTTCTTC.

The chain has TRBV5-1 and TRBJ2-5, with TRBD2 matching over 8 bases. Germline V gives CDR1 SGHRS, CDR2 YFSETQ. The CDR3 covers 17 residues. The trim removed 1 base at V and 0 bases at J, leaving 8 bases unmatched. CDR3 bases: TGCGCCAGCAGCTTGCTTGGTCTAGCGGGCTACCAAGAGACCCAGTACTTC. Protein product: CASSLLGLAGYQETQYF.

The genes are TRBV5-4 and TRBJ2-1; maybe TRBD2 (6 bases). From germline, CDR1 is SGHNT and CDR2 YYREEE (reference sequence). The CDR3 is 20 residues long. Deletions cut 2 bases from V and 4 bases from J, with 28 bases between. This CDR3 is CASSFLVGAGALANYNEQFF. CDR3 DNA: TGTGCCAGCAGCTTTTTGGTTGGGGCCGGGGCGCTAGCGAATTACAATGAGCAGTTCTTC.

Of note for this clone: A junction boundary mismatches the germline segment, possibly from a read error. The chain carries TRBV19 and TRBJ2-5, with a possible D match to TRBD1 (5 bases). Germline lookup yields CDR1 LNHDA and CDR2 SQIVND (reference sequence). This CDR3 region has 13 residues. This CDR3 is CASSTETLASRDF. In DNA, the CDR3 is TGTGCCAGTAGTACGGAAACCTTAGCCTCCAGGGACTTC.

J is TRBJ1-5 and V is TRBV28; D is uncertain. This CDR3 has 12 amino acids. The germline CDR1 and CDR2 sequences are MDHEN and SYDVKM. Trimming pared 8 bases from V and 9 bases from J, leaving 14 bases between. CDR3 residues: CASASVSRPQHF. The DNA of the CDR3 is TGTGCCAGCGCGTCAGTTAGCCGGCCCCAGCATTTT.

The CDR3 DNA sequence: TGTGCCAGCAGCTTGGGAGGGACTACTCCGGGAAATAATGAAAAACTGTTTTTT. Translated, it gives CASSLGGTTPGNNEKLFF. The rearrangement joins TRBV5-4 to TRBJ1-4; D might be TRBD1 (5 bases). Germline CDR1 SGHNT, CDR2 YYREEE (reference sequence). V was shortened by 0 bases and J by 4 bases, with 19 bases between the two germline ends. This CDR3 is 18 amino acids long.

This clone was seen only once. The gene calls are TRBV6-4 and TRBJ2-3, with 11 bases aligning to TRBD1. This CDR3 spans 15 amino acids. The germline CDR1 and CDR2 sequences are MRHNA and SNTAGT. The V and J ends lost 5 bases and 7 bases, in that order; junction bases with no gene match: 8. The CDR3 bases are TGTGCCAGCAGTTTGGGACAGGGGGTTCTATATACGCAGTATTTT. Protein product: CASSLGQGVLYTQYF.

The chain recombines TRBV18 with TRBJ2-7; D may be TRBD1 or TRBD2 (5 bases each). Germline values: CDR1 KGHSH, CDR2 LQKENI. This CDR3 spans 16 amino acids. V lost 3 bases and J 2 bases, leaving 17 bases between the germline ends. In nucleotides, the CDR3 is TGTGCCAGCTCACCGCGCCGGGGCACCCCGCCCTACGAGCAGTACTTC. This encodes CASSPRRGTPPYEQYF.